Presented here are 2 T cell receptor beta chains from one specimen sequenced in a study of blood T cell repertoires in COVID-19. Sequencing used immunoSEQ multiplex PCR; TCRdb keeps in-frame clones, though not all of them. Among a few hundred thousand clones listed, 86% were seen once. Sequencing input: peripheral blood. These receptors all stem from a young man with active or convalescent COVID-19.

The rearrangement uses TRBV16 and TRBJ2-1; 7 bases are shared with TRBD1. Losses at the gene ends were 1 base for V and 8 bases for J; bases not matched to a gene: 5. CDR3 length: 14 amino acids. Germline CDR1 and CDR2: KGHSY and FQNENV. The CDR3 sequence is CASSQYRDSYEQFF. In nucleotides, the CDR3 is TGTGCCAGCAGCCAATATCGGGACAGTTATGAGCAGTTCTTC.

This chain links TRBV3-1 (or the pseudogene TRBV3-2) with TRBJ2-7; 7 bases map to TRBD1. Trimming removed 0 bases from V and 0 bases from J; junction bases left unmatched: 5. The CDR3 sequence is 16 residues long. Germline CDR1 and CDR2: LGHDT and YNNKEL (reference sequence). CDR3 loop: CASSQDQWTGSYEQYF. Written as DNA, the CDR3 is TGTGCCAGCAGCCAAGATCAGTGGACAGGCTCCTACGAGCAGTACTTC.